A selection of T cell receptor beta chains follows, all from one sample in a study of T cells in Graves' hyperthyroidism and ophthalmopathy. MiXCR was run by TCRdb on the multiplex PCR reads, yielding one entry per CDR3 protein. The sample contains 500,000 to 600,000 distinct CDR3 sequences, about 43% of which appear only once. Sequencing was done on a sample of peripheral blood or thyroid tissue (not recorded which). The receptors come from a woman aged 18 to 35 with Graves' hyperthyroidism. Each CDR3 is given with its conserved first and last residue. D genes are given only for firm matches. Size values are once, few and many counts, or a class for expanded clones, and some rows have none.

TGCAGTGCCGCGGGGGGACCCGGGGGGGATCAGCCCCAGCATTTT,CSAAGGPGGDQPQHF,-,TRBJ1-5,TRBV20-1,-
TGTGCCAGCAGCTTAGAGGCCCGGTCTAGCTCCCAGGAGACCCAGTACTTC,CASSLEARSSSQETQYF,-,TRBJ2-5,TRBV7-2,many
TGTGCCAGCAGCTTAAGTCAGCTGTTCGGTGGAGAGACCCAGTACTTC,CASSLSQLFGGETQYF,-,TRBJ2-5,TRBV5-4,-
TGTGCCAGCAGCGGGACTAGCGACACAGATACGCAGTATTTT,CASSGTSDTDTQYF,TRBD2,TRBJ2-3,TRBV12-3/TRBV12-4,few
TGTGCCAGCAGTGAATCTAGCGGGAGTTTT,CASSESSGSF,-,TRBJ1-5,TRBV2,once
TGCGCCAGCAGCTTGGGGGGGCTCCTCAATGAGCAGTACTTC,CASSLGGLLNEQYF,-,TRBJ2-7,TRBV5-1,-
TGTGCCAGCAGCCCCAAACCCGGGACACCGAATTCACCCCTCCACTTT,CASSPKPGTPNSPLHF,-,TRBJ1-6,TRBV7-6,many
TGTGCCAGCAGTTACTCGCAACTAGAAGGCGAGCAGTACTTC,CASSYSQLEGEQYF,-,TRBJ2-7,TRBV6-2/TRBV6-3,many
TGTGCCAGCAGTGGCCGAGCGCTGGGAGATACGCAGTATTTT,CASSGRALGDTQYF,-,TRBJ2-3,TRBV2,-
TGTGCCAGTAGTCCCCTGGCTACAGGAAACACCATATATTTT,CASSPLATGNTIYF,-,TRBJ1-3,TRBV19,few
TGTGCCAGCTCACCATCTCTCCAGGGGGCTATTGCTAACTATGGCTACACCTTC,CASSPSLQGAIANYGYTF,TRBD1,TRBJ1-2,TRBV2,-
TGCGCCAGCAGCCGAGATACAGGACAGGCCCCCTACGAGCAGTACTTC,CASSRDTGQAPYEQYF,TRBD1,TRBJ2-7,TRBV4-3,-
TGTGCCAGCAGCCAACGGGACAGGCAAGACCACACCTTC,CASSQRDRQDHTF,TRBD1,TRBJ1-2,TRBV7-9,-
TGTGCCAGCAGCTTAATACAGGGAGCTAATGAAAAACTGTTTTTT,CASSLIQGANEKLFF,-,TRBJ1-4,TRBV7-3,-
TGTGCCAGCAGCTCCCCCCGAAACAGGGGCGATTCACCCCTCCACTTT,CASSSPRNRGDSPLHF,TRBD1,TRBJ1-6,TRBV7-9,-
TGCAGCGTTGAATACGTCAGGAAGAATGAGCAGTTCTTC,CSVEYVRKNEQFF,-,TRBJ2-1,TRBV29-1,-
TGTGCCAGCCCGACACGAAGGGCCTGGGCCAACGTCCTGACTTTC,CASPTRRAWANVLTF,-,TRBJ2-6,TRBV6-5,-
TGTGCCAGTAGCCATCCTAGCGGGAGCTCCTACGAGCAGTACTTC,CASSHPSGSSYEQYF,TRBD2,TRBJ2-7,TRBV19,many
TGCGCCAGCAGCCAAGTCCGGCTACCAACGGGAGAGCAGTACTTC,CASSQVRLPTGEQYF,-,TRBJ2-7,TRBV4-1,many
TGTGCCATCAGTGAGGGGGCCAGGGGTAACACTGAAGCTTTCTTT,CAISEGARGNTEAFF,-,TRBJ1-1,TRBV10-3,-
TGTGCCAGCAGCCAGGCTAAAAGGGGGCTGGAGACCGGGACCCAGTACTTC,CASSQAKRGLETGTQYF,TRBD1,TRBJ2-5,TRBV7-9,many
TGTGCCAGCCAGCGAGTTAAGGGGGTAGGCACTGAAGCTTTCTTT,CASQRVKGVGTEAFF,-,TRBJ1-1,TRBV2,-
TGTGCCAGCAGCTTGGACGGAGGAGGGTTTGAAAAACTGTTTTTT,CASSLDGGGFEKLFF,-,TRBJ1-4,TRBV5-4,many
TGTGCCAGCAGCTCCGCTCTAGCGACTAGCACAGATACGCAGTATTTT,CASSSALATSTDTQYF,-,TRBJ2-3,TRBV7-2,few
TGCAGTGCCATGGGACAGGGGATGAACACTGAAGCTTTCTTT,CSAMGQGMNTEAFF,TRBD1,TRBJ1-1,TRBV20-1,many
TGTGCCAGCAGGAGTTGGGAGCAGTACTTC,CASRSWEQYF,-,TRBJ2-7,TRBV2,many
TGTGCCAGCAGCTTGGTCCAGTCTCTGGGTAATGAAAAACTGTTTTTT,CASSLVQSLGNEKLFF,-,TRBJ1-4,TRBV7-9,many
TGTGCCAGCAGCTTCCAGGCTAGCAATCAGCCCCAGCATTTT,CASSFQASNQPQHF,-,TRBJ1-5,TRBV7-9,many
TGTGCCAGCAGAAAGCAGGACACCGGGGAGCTGTTTTTT,CASRKQDTGELFF,-,TRBJ2-2,TRBV25-1,-
TGTGTCAGCAGCTCTCGCGGCCACACTGGGGAGCTGTTTTTT,CVSSSRGHTGELFF,-,TRBJ2-2,TRBV7-6,-
TGTGCCAGCAGGGGGATTAGGAATTCACCCCTCCACTTT,CASRGIRNSPLHF,-,TRBJ1-6,TRBV6-1,-
TGTGCCAGCAGCCAAGCGCAGAGGGCCGAGCAGTACTTC,CASSQAQRAEQYF,-,TRBJ2-7,TRBV3-1,many
TGTGCCACCAGCCGACGGGATCCAACTAATGAAAAACTGTTTTTT,CATSRRDPTNEKLFF,-,TRBJ1-4,TRBV15,-
TGCAGCGTGGGGGGATCGACAGGGAACACTGAAGCTTTCTTT,CSVGGSTGNTEAFF,-,TRBJ1-1,TRBV29-1,-
TGTGCCAGCAGCGGGGGGACAGGAAGAACGGGTGGCTACACCTTC,CASSGGTGRTGGYTF,TRBD1,TRBJ1-2,TRBV9,-
TGTGCCAGCAGCCCAAAGGCTAGCGGGGCCTACGAGCAGTACTTC,CASSPKASGAYEQYF,TRBD2,TRBJ2-7,TRBV7-3,-
TGTGCCAGCAGCTTTTTTCTCGGGACAGGGCCCTACGAGCAGTACTTC,CASSFFLGTGPYEQYF,TRBD1,TRBJ2-7,TRBV7-9,many
TGTGCCACCAGGTTGACAGGTAATCAGCCCCAGCATTTT,CATRLTGNQPQHF,-,TRBJ1-5,TRBV15,many
TGTGCCAGCAGTCTGACAGGGGAGTATCAGCCCCAGCATTTT,CASSLTGEYQPQHF,TRBD1,TRBJ1-5,TRBV7-6,-
TGCAGTGCTAGGGGCTCAGGGGGCGGCTATGGCTACACCTTC,CSARGSGGGYGYTF,TRBD1,TRBJ1-2,TRBV20-1,many